This T cell receptor (beta chain) stems from a study of blood T cell repertoires in COVID-19. Here immunoSEQ multiplex PCR was the method, and the copy in TCRdb shows in-frame clones only, minus some. Of 300,000 to 350,000 clones detected, roughly 87% appear once; the ten largest clones hold 9.9%. Input material: peripheral blood. The TCR sequence derives from a man aged 30-40 years with COVID-19, enrolled during active disease.

The CDR3 loop reads CASSIQAGRPYNEQFF. The CDR3, as DNA: TGTGCCAGTAGTATACAGGCGGGGCGACCCTACAATGAGCAGTTCTTC. The chain joins TRBV19 to TRBJ2-1; D perhaps matches TRBD2 (6 bases). The CDR3 is 16 amino acids. V lost 2 bases, J lost 2 bases, and 13 bases lay in between. Germline V CDR1 and CDR2: LNHDA, SQIVND (reference sequence). The full variable domain, in which reference TRBV19 and TRBJ2-1 provide the parts outside the CDR3, is DGGITQSPKYLFRKEGQNVTLSCEQNLNHDAMYWYRQDPGQGLRLIYYSQIVNDFQKGDIAEGYSVSREKKESFPLTVTSAQKNPTAFYLCASSIQAGRPYNEQFFGPGTRLTVL.